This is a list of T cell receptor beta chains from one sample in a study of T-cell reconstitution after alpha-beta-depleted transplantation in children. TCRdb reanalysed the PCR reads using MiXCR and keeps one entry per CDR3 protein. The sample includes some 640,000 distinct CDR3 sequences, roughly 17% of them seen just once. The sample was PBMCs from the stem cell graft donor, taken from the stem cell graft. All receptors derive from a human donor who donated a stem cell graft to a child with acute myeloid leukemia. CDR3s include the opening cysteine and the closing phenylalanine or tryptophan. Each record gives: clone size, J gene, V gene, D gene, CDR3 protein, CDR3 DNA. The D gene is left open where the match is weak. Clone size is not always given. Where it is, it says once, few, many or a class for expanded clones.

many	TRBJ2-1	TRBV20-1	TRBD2	CSASPGGVNEQFF	TGCAGTGCCAGCCCGGGGGGGGTTAATGAGCAGTTCTTC
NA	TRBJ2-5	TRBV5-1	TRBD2	CASTGGPPETQYF	TGCGCCAGCACGGGAGGGCCACCAGAGACCCAGTACTTC
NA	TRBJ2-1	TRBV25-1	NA	CASSEGRGLSYNEQFF	TGTGCCAGCAGTGAGGGTCGGGGGCTGTCCTACAATGAGCAGTTCTTC
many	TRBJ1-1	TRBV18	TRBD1	CASSPGGQGETEAFF	TGTGCCAGCTCACCAGGGGGACAGGGTGAAACTGAAGCTTTCTTT
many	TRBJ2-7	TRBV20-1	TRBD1	CSASGDRTYEQYF	TGCAGTGCTAGTGGGGACAGAACCTACGAGCAGTACTTC
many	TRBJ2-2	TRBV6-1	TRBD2	CATFTSAQNTGELFF	TGTGCCACCTTCACTAGCGCCCAGAACACCGGGGAGCTGTTTTTT
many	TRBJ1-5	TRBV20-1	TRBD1	CSASRGTGTNQPQHF	TGCAGTGCCAGCCGTGGGACAGGGACCAATCAGCCCCAGCATTTT
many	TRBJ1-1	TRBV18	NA	CASSPLDRLAEAFF	TGTGCCAGCTCACCCCTGGACAGATTAGCTGAAGCTTTCTTT
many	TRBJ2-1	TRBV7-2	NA	CASSWTVEQFF	TGTGCCAGCAGCTGGACAGTCGAGCAGTTCTTC
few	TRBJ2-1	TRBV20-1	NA	CSATDLGDNEQFF	TGCAGTGCTACGGACTTAGGGGACAATGAGCAGTTCTTC
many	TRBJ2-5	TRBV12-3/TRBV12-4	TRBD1	CASSPPDREVQYF	TGTGCCAGCAGTCCCCCGGACAGGGAGGTCCAGTACTTC
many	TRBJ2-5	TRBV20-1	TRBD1	CSAKRGQGAETQYF	TGCAGTGCTAAACGGGGACAGGGCGCGGAGACCCAGTACTTC
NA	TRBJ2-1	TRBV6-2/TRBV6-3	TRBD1	CASSYRTGGVSWYNEQFF	TGTGCCAGCAGTTACAGGACAGGGGGCGTCAGCTGGTACAATGAGCAGTTCTTC
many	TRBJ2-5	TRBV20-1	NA	CSASRTFETQYF	TGCAGTGCTAGCCGGACTTTTGAGACCCAGTACTTC
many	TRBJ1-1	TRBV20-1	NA	CSANELGNEDTEAFF	TGCAGTGCTAACGAACTCGGCAACGAAGACACTGAAGCTTTCTTT
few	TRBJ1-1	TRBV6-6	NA	CASTQPGEMTEAFF	TGTGCCAGCACCCAGCCAGGGGAAATGACTGAAGCTTTCTTT
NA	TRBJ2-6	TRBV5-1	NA	CASSYTGIGSGANVLTF	TGCGCCAGCAGCTACACAGGGATTGGCTCTGGGGCCAACGTCCTGACTTTC
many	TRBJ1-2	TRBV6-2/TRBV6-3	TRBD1	CASTGQGDYGYTF	TGTGCCAGCACGGGACAGGGGGACTATGGCTACACCTTC
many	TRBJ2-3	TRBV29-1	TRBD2	CSVEWGGARSPRTDTQYF	TGCAGCGTTGAGTGGGGGGGTGCGAGGTCTCCCCGCACAGATACGCAGTATTTT
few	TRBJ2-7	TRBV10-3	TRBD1	CAISDGTDNSYEQYF	TGTGCCATCAGTGACGGGACAGATAACTCCTACGAGCAGTACTTC
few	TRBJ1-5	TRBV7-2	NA	CASSLTAGIHQPQHF	TGTGCCAGCAGCTTAACGGCAGGGATCCATCAGCCCCAGCATTTT
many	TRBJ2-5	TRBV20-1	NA	CSASDGRGSETQYF	TGCAGTGCTAGCGATGGCAGGGGCTCAGAGACCCAGTACTTC
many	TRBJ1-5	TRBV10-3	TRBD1	CAIRGTGTHQPQHF	TGTGCCATCAGGGGGACAGGGACGCATCAGCCCCAGCATTTT
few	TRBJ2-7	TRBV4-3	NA	CASSQEGREQYF	TGCGCCAGCAGCCAAGAAGGGAGGGAGCAGTACTTC
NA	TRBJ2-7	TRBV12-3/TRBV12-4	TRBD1	CASSSRDRAIYEQYF	TGTGCCAGCAGTTCCCGGGACAGGGCGATCTACGAGCAGTACTTC
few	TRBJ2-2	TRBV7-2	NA	CASTIGGGAGTAGELFF	TGTGCCAGCACCATCGGAGGGGGCGCGGGGACAGCCGGGGAGCTGTTTTTT
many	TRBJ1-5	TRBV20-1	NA	CSARTLSAWQPQHF	TGCAGTGCTAGGACTCTCTCGGCGTGGCAGCCCCAGCATTTT
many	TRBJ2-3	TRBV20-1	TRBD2	CSASSGGYTDTQYF	TGCAGTGCCTCGAGCGGGGGATACACAGATACGCAGTATTTT
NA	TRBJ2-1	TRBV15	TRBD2	CATEGLAGVGNEQFF	TGTGCCACAGAGGGACTAGCGGGGGTTGGGAATGAGCAGTTCTTC
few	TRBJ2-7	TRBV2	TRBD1	CASSGPGQGFLPTYEQYF	TGTGCCAGCAGTGGTCCGGGACAGGGTTTCTTACCTACCTACGAGCAGTACTTC
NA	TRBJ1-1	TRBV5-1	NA	CASSFGRQKATEAFF	TGCGCCAGCAGCTTCGGACGACAGAAGGCTACTGAAGCTTTCTTT
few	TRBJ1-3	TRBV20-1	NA	CSARSFGAQSGNTIYF	TGCAGTGCTAGAAGCTTCGGGGCGCAATCTGGAAACACCATATATTTT
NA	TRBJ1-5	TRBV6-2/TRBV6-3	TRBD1	CASSYSIGALGTGNVGNQPQHF	TGTGCCAGCAGTTACTCCATTGGGGCACTAGGGACAGGGAATGTGGGCAATCAGCCCCAGCATTTT
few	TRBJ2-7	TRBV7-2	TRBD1	CASSSPVTGRSYEQYF	TGTGCCAGCAGCTCCCCGGTGACAGGGAGAAGCTACGAGCAGTACTTC
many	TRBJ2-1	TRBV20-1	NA	CSARRPSSSYNEQFF	TGCAGTGCTAGACGTCCATCGAGCTCCTACAATGAGCAGTTCTTC
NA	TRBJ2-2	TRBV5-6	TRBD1	CASSLERKGGANTGELFF	TGTGCCAGCAGCTTGGAGCGTAAAGGGGGCGCGAACACCGGGGAGCTGTTTTTT
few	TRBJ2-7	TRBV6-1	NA	CASSRGSGAVYEQYF	TGTGCCAGCAGCCGCGGATCCGGGGCCGTCTACGAGCAGTACTTC
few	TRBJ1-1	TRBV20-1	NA	CSAAERGTEAFF	TGCAGTGCTGCCGAAAGGGGTACTGAAGCTTTCTTT
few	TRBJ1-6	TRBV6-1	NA	CASSEVGSGFGSYNSPLHF	TGTGCCAGCAGTGAAGTGGGGTCGGGGTTTGGCTCCTATAATTCACCCCTCCACTTT
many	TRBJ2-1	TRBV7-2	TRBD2	CASSDSGGAWDEQFF	TGTGCCAGCAGCGATAGCGGGGGGGCATGGGATGAGCAGTTCTTC
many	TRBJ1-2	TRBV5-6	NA	CASSLEWRGYTF	TGTGCCAGCAGCTTGGAGTGGCGCGGCTACACCTTC
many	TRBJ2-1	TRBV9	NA	CASSVAPGTKSGTHNEQFF	TGTGCCAGCAGCGTAGCGCCAGGGACGAAAAGCGGCACTCACAATGAGCAGTTCTTC
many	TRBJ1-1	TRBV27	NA	CASSLGSPNTEAFF	TGTGCCAGCAGTCTGGGATCCCCGAACACTGAAGCTTTCTTT
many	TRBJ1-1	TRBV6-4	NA	CASSNGGAEAFF	TGTGCCAGCAGCAATGGGGGTGCTGAAGCTTTCTTT
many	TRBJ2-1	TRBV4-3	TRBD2	CASSQDKELAGGLSYNEQFF	TGCGCCAGCAGCCAAGATAAGGAACTAGCGGGGGGCCTCTCCTACAATGAGCAGTTCTTC
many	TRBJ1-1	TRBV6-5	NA	CASSYSRRTLNTEAFF	TGTGCCAGCAGTTACTCGAGAAGGACCTTGAACACTGAAGCTTTCTTT
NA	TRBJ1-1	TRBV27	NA	CASSTVVNAEAFF	TGTGCCAGTTCGACAGTGGTTAACGCTGAAGCTTTCTTT
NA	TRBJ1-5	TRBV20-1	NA	CSARDSSPVQASNQPQHF	TGCAGTGCTAGAGATTCGAGCCCGGTACAGGCGAGCAATCAGCCCCAGCATTTT
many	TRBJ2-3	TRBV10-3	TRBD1	CAIRTGVATDTQYF	TGTGCCATCCGGACAGGGGTGGCCACAGATACGCAGTATTTT